This TCR beta chain was obtained from a study of blood T cells in healthy people across ages. Comments on this clonotype: Its antigen is unidentified.

Study-wide results and caveats: Long-lived donors had more naive CD4+ cells and higher diversity than aged donors.

The use of a sample-barcoded 5' primer and a J-beta primer mix characterized a second PCR of roughly 6 to 12 cycles. One entry per CDR3 protein results from TCRdb running MiXCR on the 5' RACE reads. In the table there are approximately 830,000 distinct CDR3 sequences, less than 80% of which are singletons. Sequenced sample: blood. This TCR was sampled from a man younger than 40 in good health.

Written as DNA, the CDR3 is TGCAGTGCTACGGGCGGGGGACCCCTTCGCGAGCAGTACTTC. Amino acid sequence: CSATGGGPLREQYF. This sequence joins TRBV20-1 and TRBJ2-7; 7 bases fit TRBD2. Germline CDR1 reads DFQATT; CDR2 reads SNEGSKA (reference sequence). The CDR3 contains 14 residues. V lost 4 bases, J lost 6 bases, and 12 bases stayed unmatched.